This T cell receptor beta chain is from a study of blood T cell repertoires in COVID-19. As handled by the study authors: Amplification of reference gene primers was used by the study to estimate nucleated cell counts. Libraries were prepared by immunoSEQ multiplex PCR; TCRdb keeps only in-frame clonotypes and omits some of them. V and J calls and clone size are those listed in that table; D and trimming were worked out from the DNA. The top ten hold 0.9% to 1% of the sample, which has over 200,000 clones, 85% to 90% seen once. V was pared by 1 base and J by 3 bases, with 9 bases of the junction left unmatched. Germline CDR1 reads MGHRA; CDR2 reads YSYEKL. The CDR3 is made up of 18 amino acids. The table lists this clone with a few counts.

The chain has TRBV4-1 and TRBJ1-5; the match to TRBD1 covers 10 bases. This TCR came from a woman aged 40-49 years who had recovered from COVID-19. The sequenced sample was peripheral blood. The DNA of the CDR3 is TGCGCCAGCAGCCAAGTTCCCGGGACAGGGGCGAACAATCAGCCCCAGCATTTT. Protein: CASSQVPGTGANNQPQHF.